One and the same sample provided the 19 T cell receptor beta chains below, sequenced in a study of control samples from healthy donors and cancer patients. The data were produced by immunoSEQ multiplex PCR, yet TCRdb's version contains in-frame clones alone and is incomplete. The profile shows under 150,000 clones, 80% to 90% of them singletons. Sequenced sample: blood. The receptors were gathered from a man aged 35-49 years in good health.

The rearrangement links TRBV4-3 to TRBJ2-4; tentative D call: TRBD2 (7 bases). The length of the CDR3 is 16 residues. Germline V gives CDR1 LGHNA, CDR2 YSLEER. V was clipped by 0 bases and J by 1 base, with 10 bases between them. The CDR3 region is CASSQEGGPAKNIQYF. DNA for the CDR3: TGCGCCAGCAGCCAAGAGGGGGGGCCTGCCAAAAACATTCAGTACTTC.

In the case of this clone: This CDR3 is also generated by other DNA sequences in the sample. This sequence joins TRBV11-2 and TRBJ2-7; D is uncertain. CDR3 size: 14 residues. The V gene's germline CDR1 is SGHAT and CDR2 FQNNGV. V dropped 1 base and J dropped 3 bases, with 10 bases sitting between them. CDR3 in DNA: TGTGCCAGCAGCTTAGGGCTGGGAATCTACGAGCAGTACTTC. Protein product: CASSLGLGIYEQYF.

V usage is TRBV6-6 and J usage is TRBJ2-5; no reliable D call. Germline loops: CDR1 MNHNY, CDR2 SVGAGI (reference sequence). Trimming cost V 2 bases and J 0 bases, with 7 bases left between them. The CDR3 has 14 amino acids. CDR3 in amino acids: CASSYVENQETQYF. CDR3 sequence (DNA): TGTGCCAGCAGTTACGTGGAGAACCAAGAGACCCAGTACTTC.

J is TRBJ1-1 and V is TRBV30; unclear D gene. CDR1 and CDR2 from the germline V gene are GTSNPN and SVGIG (reference sequence). Trimming cost V 0 bases and J 3 bases, with 8 bases left between them. The CDR3 covers 13 residues. CDR3 loop: CAWSVLEHTEAFF. The CDR3 DNA is TGTGCCTGGAGTGTACTCGAACACACTGAAGCTTTCTTT.

This sequence joins TRBV25-1 and TRBJ2-5, with D unresolved. From germline, CDR1 is MGHDK and CDR2 SYGVNS. The length of the CDR3 is 12 residues. Trimming took 4 bases from V and 6 from J, leaving 9 bases between them. The CDR3 is CASSGTGKTQYF. CDR3 nucleotides: TGTGCCAGCAGTGGCACTGGGAAGACCCAGTACTTC.

The rearrangement joins TRBV7-8 to TRBJ2-3; 8 bases fit TRBD1. This CDR3 contains 14 residues. CDR1 is SGHVS, CDR2 FQNEAQ, per germline. The trim removed 1 base at V and 4 bases at J, leaving 1 base unmatched. The CDR3 DNA sequence: TGTGCCAGCAGCTTAGGGACAGGGCCAGATACGCAGTATTTT. Its translation is CASSLGTGPDTQYF.

V usage is TRBV10-1 and J usage is TRBJ2-1, with D tentatively TRBD1 or TRBD2 (5 bases each). The ends were cut back, 3 bases at V and 7 bases at J, with 16 bases in the middle. Looked up from germline, CDR1 is WNHNN and CDR2 is SYGVQD (reference sequence). This CDR3 is built from 15 residues. CDR3: CASSDLGEGDNEQFF. Written as DNA, the CDR3 is TGCGCCAGCAGTGATCTGGGGGAAGGGGATAATGAGCAGTTCTTC.

This clone was counted a single time. The V gene is TRBV19, the J gene TRBJ2-7; D unclear. V lost 4 bases to trimming and J lost 3 bases, with 10 bases between them. The CDR3 has 13 amino acids. Germline V gene lookup returns CDR1 LNHDA and CDR2 SQIVND (reference sequence). The chain's CDR3 is CASSTSPSYEQYF. In DNA, the CDR3 is TGTGCCAGTAGTACCTCGCCCAGCTACGAGCAGTACTTC.

The DNA of the CDR3 is TGTGCCAGCTCTAAGCGGGGGACCTCCTACGAGCAGTACTTC. Amino acid sequence: CASSKRGTSYEQYF. The chain combines TRBV5-6 with TRBJ2-7, with 8 positions matching TRBD2. The CDR3 contains 14 residues. J lost 0 bases, V lost 7 bases, and 6 bases had no gene match. Germline CDR1 is SGHDT and CDR2 is YYEEEE.

This chain joins TRBV4-3 and TRBJ1-2; D may be TRBD1 (5 bases). Trimming removed 2 bases from V and 4 bases from J, with 14 bases in between. Germline CDR1 reads LGHNA; CDR2 reads YSLEER. There are 15 residues in the CDR3. As DNA, the CDR3 is TGCGCCAGCAGCCAATCCGGACCGGGGGGCTATGGCTACACCTTC. The encoded protein is CASSQSGPGGYGYTF.

The sample holds one count of this clone. CDR3 DNA: TGTGCCACCAGCAGAGATGGGCGGGGAGGTTCACCCCTCCACTTT. Its protein is CATSRDGRGGSPLHF. This chain links TRBV15 with TRBJ1-6; D ambiguous. V lost 0 bases, J lost 9 bases, and 12 bases lay in between. The CDR3 is made up of 15 amino acids. CDR1 and CDR2 (germline): LNHNV, YYDKDF (reference sequence).

In the case of this clone: The same CDR3 can be traced to other DNA sequences in this sample. This sequence joins TRBV24-1 and TRBJ1-1; TRBD1 is a possible D gene (6 bases). Trimming left V 7 bases short and J 1 base short, with 9 bases between. Germline CDR1 is KGHDR and CDR2 is SFDVKD. CDR3 length: 13 residues. CDR3 nucleotide sequence: TGTGCCACCAGAAGGACAGAGAACACTGAAGCTTTCTTT. This translates into CATRRTENTEAFF.

V and J are TRBV15 and TRBJ2-3; TRBD2 matches 10 bases. This CDR3 is built from 18 residues. J lost 2 bases, V lost 4 bases, and 12 bases had no gene match. Germline V lookup: CDR1 LNHNV, CDR2 YYDKDF (reference sequence). The CDR3 DNA follows: TGTGCCACCAGCACTCCCACGGGAAGCGGGGGGGTCACAGATACGCAGTATTTT. Amino acids: CATSTPTGSGGVTDTQYF.

The chain couples TRBV5-1 to TRBJ1-6; TRBD1 aligns across 11 bases. The CDR3 covers 19 residues. The germline gives CDR1 SGHRS, CDR2 YFSETQ. The V and J ends lost 2 bases and 4 bases, in that order; junction bases with no gene match: 11. CDR3 protein: CASSLQTWTGGNYNSPLHF. The CDR3 DNA follows: TGCGCCAGCAGCTTACAAACCTGGACAGGGGGCAATTATAATTCACCCCTCCACTTT.

The sample holds a few counts of this clone. J is TRBJ1-1 and V is TRBV5-1, with TRBD1 as a possible D gene (5 bases). The V end lost 2 bases, the J end lost 3 bases, and 14 bases lay between the germline ends. This CDR3 is 15 amino acids long. The V gene's germline CDR1 is SGHRS and CDR2 YFSETQ. CDR3 coding DNA: TGCGCCAGCAGCTTAGTGGTAGGGGCGGACACTGAAGCTTTCTTT. It translates to CASSLVVGADTEAFF.

The chain uses TRBV11-2 and TRBJ2-1; D is unclear. Germline CDR1 SGHAT, CDR2 FQNNGV. The CDR3 runs to 14 residues. Deletions cut 6 bases from V and 0 bases from J, with 9 bases between. Here the CDR3 DNA reads TGTGCCAGCAGTTCCCCCAGCTCCTACAATGAGCAGTTCTTC. Residues: CASSSPSSYNEQFF.

This chain links TRBV5-5 with TRBJ2-1; possibly TRBD2 for D (6 bases). Between the trimmed V and J ends, which lost 0 bases and 2 bases, there was a span of 12 bases. Per germline, CDR1 SGHKS and CDR2 YYEKEE (reference sequence). The CDR3 has 16 residues. The CDR3 loop reads CASSLVGGGTYNEQFF. The CDR3 bases are TGTGCCAGCAGCTTGGTCGGTGGGGGGACCTACAATGAGCAGTTCTTC. The full variable domain, completed using reference TRBV5-5 and TRBJ2-1, is DAGVTQSPTHLIKTRGQQVTLRCSPISGHKSVSWYQQVLGQGPQFIFQYYEKEERGRGNFPDRFSARQFPNYSSELNVNALLLGDSALYLCASSLVGGGTYNEQFFGPGTRLTVL.

The chain links TRBV6-5 to TRBJ2-5, with 8 bases fitting TRBD2. Looked up from germline, CDR1 is MNHEY and CDR2 is SVGAGI. The CDR3 has 16 amino acids. With 2 bases clipped from V and 1 base from J, the junction kept 6 bases outside the gene matches. The CDR3 sequence is CASSYGGGGTQETQYF. The CDR3 bases are TGTGCCAGCAGTTACGGTGGCGGGGGGACCCAAGAGACCCAGTACTTC.

This chain joins TRBV18 and TRBJ1-1, with D possibly TRBD1 on 6 matching bases. CDR1 is KGHSH and CDR2 is LQKENI in the germline V gene. Trimming cost V 6 bases and J 5 bases, with 19 bases left between them. The CDR3 is 15 residues long. The CDR3 reads CASSVDQGKGTEAFF. DNA for the CDR3: TGTGCCAGCTCCGTAGACCAGGGGAAGGGAACTGAAGCTTTCTTT.